This T cell receptor (beta chain) emerged from a study of blood T cell repertoires in COVID-19. Overall study: The United States, Italy and Spain were the sources of the acute and convalescent COVID-19 samples.

TCRdb's table, derived via immunoSEQ multiplex PCR, lists solely in-frame clones and lacks some. This sample yields 250,000 to 350,000 clones, of which around four fifths are seen a single time; approximately 4.1% belongs to the top ten. V lost 11 bases and J lost 9; bases outside the gene matches: 12. This CDR3 has 14 amino acids. The germline V gene encodes CDR1 SNHLY and CDR2 FYNNEI. This receptor was identified in a woman aged 50 to 60 with active or convalescent COVID-19. Sequencing was done on a sample of peripheral blood. V usage is TRBV2 and J usage is TRBJ2-1; TRBD2 matches 11 bases. CDR3 in amino acids: CALSPLAGAVEQFF. The CDR3 DNA follows: TGTGCCCTCTCCCCACTAGCGGGAGCGGTTGAGCAGTTCTTC.